The clone carrying this TCR beta chain was seen more than once but under ten times. Gene and germline names: mouse. The read ends 3 residues before the CDR3 terminus; that terminus is restored from the germline J gene. The CDR3 runs to 17 residues. V shed 6 bases and J 3 bases; nucleotides not matched to a gene: 11. From germline, CDR1 is SNHLY and CDR2 FYNGKV (reference sequence). This sample was taken from a study of CD8+ T cells in alopecia areata. Sequencing used cDNA as its template, made by extracting RNA and reverse transcribing it. The method was immunoSEQ multiplex PCR; TCRdb's version includes in-frame clones alone and lacks a portion of them. Recorded here are around 290,000 clones, with no singletons, and the ten leading clones hold 1.2%. Cells that came from pooled cutaneous lymph nodes were sorted using CD4, CD8alpha, NKG2D, NKG2ACE and other markers.

Material: CD4+ T cells sorted from a lymph node. The sequence came from a C3H/HeJ mouse with alopecia areata. The strain's MHC type: H2-k. The chain recombines TRBV3 with TRBJ1-6; 7 nucleotides agree with TRBD1. TRBJ1-6 is designated an ORF whose function remains uncertain. CDR3 DNA, as far as it was read: TGTGCCAGCAGTTTCATTCTCACAGGGGTCTATAATTCGCCC. It encodes CASSFILTGVYNSP. The whole CDR3 region reads CASSFILTGVYNSPLYF.